The clone carrying this T cell receptor beta chain was seen repeatedly, ten times or more. Germline lookup yields CDR1 MRHNA and CDR2 SNTAGT. Trimming removed 2 bases at V and 1 base at J, with 14 bases between. The CDR3 spans 16 residues. Assay: immunoSEQ multiplex PCR; the TCRdb copy retains only in-frame clones and omits some. Here the sample spans about 1 million clones, approximately 72% being singletons. This entry is derived from a study of shared clonotypes between healthy human individuals. J is TRBJ1-1 and V is TRBV6-4; no reliable D call. The origin of this receptor is a man between 18 and 35 years old in good health. Specimen: memory CD4+ T cells sorted from blood. Noted subset: CD45RA-negative fraction. CDR3 sequence (DNA): TGTGCCAGCAGTGACGTTCCCTTCCCGGGGAACACTGAAGCTTTCTTT. Protein sequence: CASSDVPFPGNTEAFF.